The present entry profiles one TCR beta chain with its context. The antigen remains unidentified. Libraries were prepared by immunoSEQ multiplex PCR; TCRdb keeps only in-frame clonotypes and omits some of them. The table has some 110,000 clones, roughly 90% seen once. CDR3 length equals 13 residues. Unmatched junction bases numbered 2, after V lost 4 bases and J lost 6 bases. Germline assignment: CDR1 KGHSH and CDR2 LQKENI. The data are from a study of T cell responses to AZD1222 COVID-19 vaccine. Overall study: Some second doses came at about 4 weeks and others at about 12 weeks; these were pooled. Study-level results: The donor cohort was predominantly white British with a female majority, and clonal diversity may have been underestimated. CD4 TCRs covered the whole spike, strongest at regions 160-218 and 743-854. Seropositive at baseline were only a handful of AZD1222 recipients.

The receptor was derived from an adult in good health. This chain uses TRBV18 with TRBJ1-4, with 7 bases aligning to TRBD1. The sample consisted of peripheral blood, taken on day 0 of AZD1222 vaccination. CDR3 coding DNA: TGTGCCAGCTCACTCGACAGGGATGAAAAACTGTTTTTT. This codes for CASSLDRDEKLFF.